The source of this TCR beta chain is a study of blood T cell repertoires in COVID-19. In its sample, this clone was seen a few times. Sequencing used immunoSEQ multiplex PCR; TCRdb keeps in-frame clones, though not all of them. The profile shows 300,000 to 350,000 clones, 87% of them singletons. Cohort 3 donors were reported recovered after two negative PCRs, clearance, or symptom resolution. Looked up from germline, CDR1 is SGDLS and CDR2 is YYNGEE. J was trimmed by 3 bases and V by 4 bases; bases with no gene match: 7. This CDR3 spans 15 amino acids. Sequences were obtained from PBMCs or T cells enriched from blood (not recorded which). The sequence came from a woman aged 18-29 years who had recovered from COVID-19. V is TRBV9 and J is TRBJ2-1, with TRBD2 matching over 7 bases. The CDR3 is CASSSGTPYYNEQFF. The DNA for the CDR3 is TGTGCCAGCAGCAGCGGGACTCCGTACTACAATGAGCAGTTCTTC.